These T cell receptor beta chains were read from a single sample in a study of CD8 T cells in Susac syndrome. TCRdb re-called the immunoSEQ multiplex PCR reads through MiXCR, storing one row per CDR3 protein. This sample has 250,000 to 300,000 distinct CDR3 sequences; about 89% occur once, and the top ten carry around 0.18%. Sequencing input: CD8+ T cells from PBMCs. These receptors originate from a human donor with multiple sclerosis. The CDR3 runs from the conserved cysteine through the conserved F or W. Some rows have no size entry. The others give once, few or many, or a class for an expanded clone.

j_call v_call clone_size cdr3_aa
TRBJ1-2 TRBV6-1 few CASSYAPTGPDGYTF
TRBJ1-1 TRBV29-1 - CSATRTEAFF
TRBJ2-7 TRBV4-1 - CASSQASGTAYEQYF
TRBJ2-7 TRBV7-3 - CASSLYQGAYEQYF
TRBJ2-3 TRBV7-2 - CASSPNPGAWDTQYF
TRBJ2-5 TRBV9 - CASSVASTEETQYF
TRBJ2-5 TRBV19 - CASAQGGETQYF
TRBJ2-3 TRBV30 - CAWVTSGGGWDTQYF
TRBJ1-2 TRBV7-6 - CASSLSPGSHYGYTF
TRBJ2-3 TRBV11-2 - CASSLGVLRISTDTQYF
TRBJ1-1 TRBV20-1 once CSARPRTIFGFNTEAFF
TRBJ2-7 TRBV29-1 - CSVEPGGGSSGQYF
TRBJ2-4 TRBV6-2/TRBV6-3 - CASSYNRPPDIQYF
TRBJ1-2 TRBV6-5 - CASSYSTGELNYGYTF
TRBJ2-3 TRBV7-9 - CASSSQGGTDTQYF
TRBJ2-3 TRBV7-8 - CASSSNFIAGPLTDTQYF
TRBJ1-5 TRBV28 - CASRRTGGNQPQHF
TRBJ2-7 TRBV5-8 - CASSVGVFAYEQYF
TRBJ2-5 TRBV27 - CASSPWTGLNQETQYF
TRBJ1-1 TRBV10-3 - CATLIVQGGTEAFF
TRBJ2-5 TRBV7-2 - CASSLSGRAETQYF
TRBJ2-2 TRBV4-3 - CASSQGLLSNTGELFF